What follows are 7 T cell receptor beta chains derived from one specimen sequenced in a study of T cells expressing NK-cell markers. For each CDR3 protein, TCRdb gives one entry from its re-call of the 5' RACE reads, without DNA. The sample totals 250,000 to 300,000 distinct CDR3 sequences. The sample consisted of blood T cells: a sorted CD56 or NKG2C T cell subset, CD4+ or CD8+ T cells, or bulk PBMC T cells (not recorded which). Source of these receptors: a man aged 18 to 30 in good health.

J is TRBJ1-2 and V is TRBV20-1. The CDR3 has 14 residues. CDR1 and CDR2 from the germline V gene are DFQATT and SNEGSKA (reference sequence). This CDR3 is CSASYTGKNYGYTF.

The chain couples TRBV5-5 to TRBJ2-5. The CDR3 has 15 residues. Germline V gene data show CDR1 as SGHKS and CDR2 as YYEKEE (reference sequence). CDR3 sequence: CASSLIGILQETQYF.

This sequence joins TRBV19 and TRBJ1-3. This CDR3 spans 13 amino acids. Germline V gene lookup returns CDR1 LNHDA and CDR2 SQIVND (reference sequence). The CDR3 reads CASSIPRWDTIYF.

The chain carries TRBV19 and TRBJ1-5; with no DNA, the TCRdb D assignment of TRBD1 cannot be verified. From germline, CDR1 is LNHDA and CDR2 SQIVND (reference sequence). CDR3 length equals 17 residues. The CDR3 loop is CASSLRRGQGSGQPQHF.

The rearrangement joins TRBV10-3 to TRBJ2-5; there is no DNA to check the TCRdb D call of TRBD2. From germline, CDR1 is ENHRY and CDR2 SYGVKD. The CDR3 consists of 14 residues. CDR3 sequence: CAISKAGGEETQYF.

This sequence joins TRBV7-2 and TRBJ1-2. This CDR3 comprises 16 residues. Germline V lookup: CDR1 SGHTA, CDR2 FQGNSA. This chain's CDR3 is CASSSTHRGPRYGYTF.

This rearrangement joins TRBV6-1 to TRBJ2-7; TCRdb's D gene call, TRBD1, goes unchecked for lack of DNA. This CDR3 contains 15 residues. The germline CDR1 and CDR2 sequences are MNHNS and SASEGT. The CDR3 sequence: CASSDPMRGTYEQYF.